This T cell receptor beta chain stems from a study of early T cells in non-severe SARS-CoV-2 infection. Study at large: The study sequenced bulk RNA from unsorted whole blood, with chains unpaired.

V was clipped by 3 bases and J by 7 bases, with 12 bases between them. The CDR3 has 14 residues. Per germline, CDR1 LNHDA and CDR2 SQIVND (reference sequence). Whole-study findings and limits: VDJdb-based annotation leaned toward anti-spike CD8 responses and missed private and CD4 specificities.

This clonotype was seen at least ten times. Its cognate antigen is unknown. Each cDNA molecule carried a unique molecular identifier. TCRdb recomputed calls from the 5' RACE reads with MiXCR, one row per CDR3 protein. The sample yields 35,000 to 50,000 distinct CDR3 sequences, roughly 6% seen once. This clonotype was sampled from an adult who was a healthcare worker with PCR-confirmed SARS-CoV-2 infection or an uninfected control (not recorded which). The V gene is TRBV19, the J gene TRBJ2-2, with D possibly matching TRBD1 (6 bases). Specimen: whole blood. CDR3 region: CASSIGQPVGELFF. The CDR3 DNA reads as TGTGCCAGTAGTATCGGACAGCCGGTCGGGGAGCTGTTTTTT.